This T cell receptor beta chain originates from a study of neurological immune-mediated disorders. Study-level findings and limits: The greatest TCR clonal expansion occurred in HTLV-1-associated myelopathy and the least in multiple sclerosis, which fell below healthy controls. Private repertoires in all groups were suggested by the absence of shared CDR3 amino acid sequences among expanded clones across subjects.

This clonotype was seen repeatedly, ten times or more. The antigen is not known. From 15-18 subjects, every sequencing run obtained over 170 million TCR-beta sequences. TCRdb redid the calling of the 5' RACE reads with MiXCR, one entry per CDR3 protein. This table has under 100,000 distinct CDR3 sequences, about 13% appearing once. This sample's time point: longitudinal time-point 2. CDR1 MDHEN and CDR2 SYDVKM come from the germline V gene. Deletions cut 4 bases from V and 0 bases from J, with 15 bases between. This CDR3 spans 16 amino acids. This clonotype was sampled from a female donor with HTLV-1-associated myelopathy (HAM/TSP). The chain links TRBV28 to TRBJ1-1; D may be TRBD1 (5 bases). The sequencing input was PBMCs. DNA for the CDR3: TGTGCCAGCAGTTCCCAGGGCAGGGCAATGAACACTGAAGCTTTCTTT. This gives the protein CASSSQGRAMNTEAFF. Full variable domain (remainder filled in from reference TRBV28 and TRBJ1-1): DVKVTQSSRYLVKRTGEKVFLECVQDMDHENMFWYRQDPGLGLRLIYFSYDVKMKEKGDIPEGYSVSREKKERFSLILESASTNQTSMYLCASSSQGRAMNTEAFFGQGTRLTVV.